Listed below are T cell receptor beta chains from one sample, sequenced in a study of blood T cell repertoires in COVID-19. Profiled with immunoSEQ multiplex PCR; TCRdb holds only in-frame clones, not every one. The sample yields fewer than 350,000 clones, 86% seen once. The sample comprised peripheral blood. Receptor source: a woman aged 25 to 45 with COVID-19, enrolled during active disease. Both conserved end residues are part of each CDR3. A D gene is named only where the DNA matches it firmly. Some rows have no size entry. The others give once, few or many, or a class for an expanded clone.

D	V	size	J	DNA	CDR3
TRBD1	TRBV28	-	TRBJ1-3	TGTGCCAGCAGCCCCGGGACAGTCCTCGGAAACACCATATATTTT	CASSPGTVLGNTIYF
-	TRBV24-1	-	TRBJ2-7	TGTGCCACCAGTGATTCGCGGATCTACGAGCAGTACTTC	CATSDSRIYEQYF
TRBD2	TRBV7-8	once	TRBJ2-7	TGTGCCAGCAGCCCCGAGGTCATAGCGGGGGGCTTCTACGAGCAGTACTTC	CASSPEVIAGGFYEQYF
-	TRBV10-3	-	TRBJ1-2	TGTGCCATCAGTGAAGGGACACCCAACTATGGCTACACCTTC	CAISEGTPNYGYTF
TRBD1	TRBV18	-	TRBJ1-3	TGTGCCAGCTCACCGGGGGGACAGGGATCTGGAAACACCATATATTTT	CASSPGGQGSGNTIYF
TRBD2	TRBV28	-	TRBJ2-7	TGTGCCAGCTGTAGCGGGCAATCCTACGAGCAGTACTTC	CASCSGQSYEQYF
TRBD1	TRBV4-2	-	TRBJ2-1	TGTGCCAGCAGCCAAGTAACAGGGGACAATGAGCAGTTCTTC	CASSQVTGDNEQFF
-	TRBV4-2	once	TRBJ2-3	TGTGCCAGCAGCCTCCGCTCCCAGGCAGAGGGCCGCACAGATACGCAGTATTTT	CASSLRSQAEGRTDTQYF
TRBD1	TRBV30	-	TRBJ1-4	TGTGCCTGGAGTCCCGACAGGGGGCATGAAAAACTGTTTTTT	CAWSPDRGHEKLFF
-	TRBV7-7	-	TRBJ2-5	TGTGCCAGCGCGGGTCCGTTGGAAGAGACCCAGTACTTC	CASAGPLEETQYF
-	TRBV7-9	-	TRBJ2-1	TGTGCCAGCAGCCCCGCTATATACAATGAGCAGTTCTTC	CASSPAIYNEQFF
TRBD1	TRBV7-9	-	TRBJ2-1	TGTGCCAGCAGCTTCATCGGGACAGAGAGAAATGAGCAGTTCTTC	CASSFIGTERNEQFF
TRBD1	TRBV10-3	-	TRBJ1-2	TGTGCCATCAGTGAAGGTTGGGCAGGGGGCTATGGCTACACCTTC	CAISEGWAGGYGYTF
-	TRBV5-1	-	TRBJ2-1	TGCGCCAGCAGCTCCGGGACTTATTACAATGAGCAGTTCTTC	CASSSGTYYNEQFF
-	TRBV21-1	-	TRBJ2-1	TGTGCCAGCAGCAGCACTAGTACTTACAATGAGCAGTTCTTC	CASSSTSTYNEQFF
-	TRBV27	-	TRBJ1-2	TGTGCCAGCGGTGGTCCTAGGGGTAGATATGGCTACACCTTC	CASGGPRGRYGYTF